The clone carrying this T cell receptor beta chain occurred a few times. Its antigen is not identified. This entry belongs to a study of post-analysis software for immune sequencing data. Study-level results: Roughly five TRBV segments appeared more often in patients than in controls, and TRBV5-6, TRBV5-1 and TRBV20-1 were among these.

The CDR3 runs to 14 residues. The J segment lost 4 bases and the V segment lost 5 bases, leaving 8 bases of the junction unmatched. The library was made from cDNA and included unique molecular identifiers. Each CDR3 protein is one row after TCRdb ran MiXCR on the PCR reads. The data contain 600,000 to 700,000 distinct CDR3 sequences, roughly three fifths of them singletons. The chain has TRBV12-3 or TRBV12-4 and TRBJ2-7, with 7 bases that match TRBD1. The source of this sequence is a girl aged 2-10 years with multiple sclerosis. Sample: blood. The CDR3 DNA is TGTGCCAGCAGTAGAGGACAGGTGGGGTACGAGCAGTACTTC. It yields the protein CASSRGQVGYEQYF.